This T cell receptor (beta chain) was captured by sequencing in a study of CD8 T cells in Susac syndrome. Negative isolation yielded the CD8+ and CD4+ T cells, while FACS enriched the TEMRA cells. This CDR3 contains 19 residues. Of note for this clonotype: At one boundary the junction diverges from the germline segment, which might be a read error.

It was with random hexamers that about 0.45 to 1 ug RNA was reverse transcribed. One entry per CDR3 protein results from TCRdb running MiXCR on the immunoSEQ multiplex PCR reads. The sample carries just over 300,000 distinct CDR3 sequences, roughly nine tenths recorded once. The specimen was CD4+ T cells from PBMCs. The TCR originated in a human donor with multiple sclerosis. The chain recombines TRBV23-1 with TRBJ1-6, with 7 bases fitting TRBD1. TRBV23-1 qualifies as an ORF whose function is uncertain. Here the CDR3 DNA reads TGCGCCAGTAGTCTAGCGGGACAGCATTATATCCTCCCTAATTCACCCCTCCACTTT. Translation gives CASSLAGQHYILPNSPLHF.